The clone carrying this T cell receptor beta chain was observed a handful of times. What it binds is unknown. The gene names given are mouse names. This CDR3 is also generated by other DNA sequences in the sample. This sample was included in a study of tissue T cells after allogeneic stem cell transplantation. Sample time point: mouse harvest day 14 after allogeneic transplant. Tail vein injection delivered 10^7 T-cell-depleted bone marrow cells and 10^6 splenic CD5+ T cells. Mice had MHC-mismatched B6 into BALB/c GVHD, sampled day 7 or 14. The repertoire was sequenced with immunoSEQ multiplex PCR; TCRdb's copy has only in-frame clones and lacks some. The sample records approximately 7,500 clones, around 33% being singletons. Findings and caveats of the study: Anatomically similar tissues had similar TCR repertoires within each patient. Sampling depth was limited, and the cohort was small and clinically varied.

Sequences were obtained from skin. This TCR was sampled from a female BALB/c mouse given C57BL/6 T cells with graft-versus-host disease after an allogeneic hematopoietic cell transplant.

The part of the CDR3 DNA that was read is TGTGCCAGCAGCCGGGACAGCTATGAACAGTAC. Protein product: CASSRDSYEQY. The whole CDR3 protein is CASSRDSYEQYF. This chain uses TRBV26 with TRBJ2-7; 7 bases match TRBD1. The read finishes 1 residue shy of the CDR3 end, and the germline J gene is used to complete it. This CDR3 has 12 residues. Unmatched junction bases numbered 2, after V lost 6 bases and J lost 3 bases. In germline, CDR1 is KGHPV, CDR2 FQNQEV (reference sequence).